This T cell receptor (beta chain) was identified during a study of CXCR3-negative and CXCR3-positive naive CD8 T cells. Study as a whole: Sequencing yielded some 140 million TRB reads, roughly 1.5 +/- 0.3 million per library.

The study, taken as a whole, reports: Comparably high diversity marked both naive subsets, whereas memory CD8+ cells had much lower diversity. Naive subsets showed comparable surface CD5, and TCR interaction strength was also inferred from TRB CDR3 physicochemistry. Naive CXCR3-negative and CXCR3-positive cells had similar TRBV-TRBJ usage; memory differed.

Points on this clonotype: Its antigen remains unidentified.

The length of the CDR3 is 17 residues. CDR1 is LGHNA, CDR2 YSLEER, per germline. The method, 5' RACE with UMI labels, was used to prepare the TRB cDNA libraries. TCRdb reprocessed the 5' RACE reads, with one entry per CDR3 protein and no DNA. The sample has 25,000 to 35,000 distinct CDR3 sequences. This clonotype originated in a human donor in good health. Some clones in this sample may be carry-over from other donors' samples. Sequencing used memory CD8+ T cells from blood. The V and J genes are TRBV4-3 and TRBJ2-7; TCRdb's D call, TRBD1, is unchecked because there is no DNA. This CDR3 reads CASSQALAGGLVDQQYF.